This T cell receptor beta chain was sequenced in a study of blood T cells in healthy people across ages. Study conclusions and caveats: Because sorting was not performed, PBMCs prevented conclusive naive versus antigen-experienced comparison.

This clonotype was observed at least ten times. The antigen is undetermined. There are 13 residues in the CDR3. V was cut by 2 bases and J by 6 bases, with 14 bases left in between. The germline gives CDR1 SQVTM, CDR2 ANQGSEA. Together with a sample-barcoded 5' primer, a J-beta primer mix was included in a second PCR lasting about 7 to 12 cycles. A single record per CDR3 protein comes from TCRdb applying MiXCR to the 5' RACE reads. The repertoire holds about 1.8 million distinct CDR3 sequences, with around 48% as singletons. The sample taken for sequencing was blood. The chain joins TRBV29-1 to TRBJ2-7; tentative D call: TRBD2 (6 bases). The source of this sequence is a woman in her thirties or forties in good health. The CDR3 region is CSVETVGGGEQYF. The CDR3 nucleotides read TGCAGCGTTGAAACGGTGGGGGGTGGCGAGCAGTACTTC.